The rows below give T cell receptor beta chains drawn from one sample of a study of lymphopenia after photon versus proton radiotherapy. Assay: immunoSEQ multiplex PCR; the TCRdb copy retains only in-frame clones and omits some. The sample lists some 20,000 clones; 80% to 90% were seen once. The sample in question was peripheral blood, obtained from a patient treated with proton-based radiotherapy. All receptors derive from a man between 65 and 85 years old with pancreatic cancer. The CDR3 runs from the conserved cysteine through the conserved F or W. D genes are given only for firm matches.

J gene | V gene | D gene | CDR3 protein | CDR3 DNA
TRBJ2-2 | TRBV7-2 | NA | CASSLVTNTGELFF | TGTGCCAGCAGCTTAGTTACGAACACCGGGGAGCTGTTTTTT
TRBJ2-1 | TRBV5-1 | TRBD2 | CASSLLAGGSYNEQFF | TGCGCCAGCAGCCTGTTAGCGGGAGGGTCCTACAATGAGCAGTTCTTC
TRBJ1-4 | TRBV5-1 | NA | CASSEKLWGTNEKLFF | TGCGCCAGCAGCGAAAAGCTTTGGGGCACTAATGAAAAACTGTTTTTT
TRBJ2-7 | TRBV7-8 | NA | CASSPLVVTPMEQYF | TGTGCCAGCAGCCCCCTCGTAGTTACCCCTATGGAGCAGTACTTC
TRBJ2-5 | TRBV19 | TRBD1 | CASSSTGGSETQYF | TGTGCCAGTAGTTCGACAGGGGGCTCAGAGACCCAGTACTTC
TRBJ2-4 | TRBV9 | NA | CASSVGHKAKNIQYF | TGTGCCAGCAGCGTAGGGCACAAAGCCAAAAACATTCAGTACTTC
TRBJ1-6 | TRBV21-1 | NA | CASSNYRGRNSPLHF | TGTGCCAGCAGCAACTACAGGGGGCGGAATTCACCCCTCCACTTT
TRBJ2-1 | TRBV5-5 | NA | CASSRGTPRAYNEQFF | TGTGCCAGCAGCCGAGGGACCCCCAGGGCCTACAATGAGCAGTTCTTC
TRBJ2-3 | TRBV7-3 | TRBD2 | CASSLMARGTTDTQYF | TGTGCCAGCAGCTTAATGGCGCGGGGGACCACAGATACGCAGTATTTT
TRBJ2-4 | TRBV7-9 | NA | CASSWDGATIQYF | TGTGCCAGCAGCTGGGACGGAGCAACCATTCAGTACTTC
TRBJ2-1 | TRBV11-2 | TRBD1 | CASRVGTGVTNEQFF | TGTGCCAGCAGAGTCGGGACAGGGGTTACCAATGAGCAGTTCTTC
TRBJ2-5 | TRBV18 | TRBD2 | CASSQNSGSQETQYF | TGTGCCAGCTCTCAAAATAGCGGGTCTCAAGAGACCCAGTACTTC
TRBJ2-3 | TRBV29-1 | NA | CSVQPRVTTDTQYF | TGCAGCGTCCAGCCCAGGGTAACAACAGATACGCAGTATTTT